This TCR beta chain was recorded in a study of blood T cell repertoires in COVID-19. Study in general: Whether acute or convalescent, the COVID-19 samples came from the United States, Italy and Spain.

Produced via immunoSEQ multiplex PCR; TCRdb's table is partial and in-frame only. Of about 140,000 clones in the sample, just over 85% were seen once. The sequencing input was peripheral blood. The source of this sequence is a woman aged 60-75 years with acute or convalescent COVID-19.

As DNA, the CDR3 is TGTGCCAGCAGCTTGGACAGGGGTAACTACGAGCAGTACTTC. It yields the protein CASSLDRGNYEQYF. The chain joins TRBV7-3 to TRBJ2-7; 9 positions agree with TRBD1. Germline V lookup: CDR1 SGHTA, CDR2 FQGTGA. This CDR3 has 14 residues. Unmatched junction bases numbered 3, after V lost 3 bases and J lost 3 bases.